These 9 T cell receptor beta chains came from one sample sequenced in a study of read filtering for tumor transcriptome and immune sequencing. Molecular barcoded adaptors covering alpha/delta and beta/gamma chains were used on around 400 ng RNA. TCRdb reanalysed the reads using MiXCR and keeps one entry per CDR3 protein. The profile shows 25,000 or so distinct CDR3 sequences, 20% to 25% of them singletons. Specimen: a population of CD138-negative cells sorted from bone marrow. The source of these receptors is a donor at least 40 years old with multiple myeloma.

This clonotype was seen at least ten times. The CDR3 DNA follows: TGTGCCAGCAGCACCGGGACAGGGTACACTGAAGCTTTCTTT. Protein: CASSTGTGYTEAFF. This sequence joins TRBV7-9 and TRBJ1-1; 9 bases align to TRBD1. V lost 5 bases and J lost 3; bases outside the gene matches: 4. Looked up from germline, CDR1 is SEHNR and CDR2 is FQNEAQ (reference sequence). The CDR3 loop spans 14 amino acids.

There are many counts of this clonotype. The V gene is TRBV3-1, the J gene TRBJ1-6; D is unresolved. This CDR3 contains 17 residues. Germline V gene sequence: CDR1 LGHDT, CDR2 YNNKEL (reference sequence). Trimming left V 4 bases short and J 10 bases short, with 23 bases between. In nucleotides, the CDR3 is TGTGCCAGCAGCCCCCCCAGGAGGGTTAGTAAGAGGTCACCCCTCCACTTT. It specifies CASSPPRRVSKRSPLHF.

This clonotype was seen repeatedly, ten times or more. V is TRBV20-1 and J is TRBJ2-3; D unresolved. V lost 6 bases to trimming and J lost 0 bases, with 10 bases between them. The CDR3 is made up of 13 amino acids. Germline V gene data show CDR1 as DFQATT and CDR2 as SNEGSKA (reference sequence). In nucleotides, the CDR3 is TGCAGTGCGAAAACGGATAGCACAGATACGCAGTATTTT. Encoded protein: CSAKTDSTDTQYF.

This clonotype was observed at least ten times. This CDR3 reads CSARSLEGSTGELFF. The CDR3 DNA reads as TGCAGTGCTAGATCCTTAGAGGGGAGCACCGGGGAGCTGTTTTTT. The chain joins TRBV20-1 to TRBJ2-2; the D call may be TRBD1 or TRBD2 (5 bases each). Germline V gene sequence: CDR1 DFQATT, CDR2 SNEGSKA (reference sequence). The V end lost 2 bases, the J end lost 4 bases, and 14 bases lay between the germline ends. The CDR3 totals 15 residues.

Here the CDR3 reads CAWSVGTYADQPQHF. The CDR3 DNA is TGTGCCTGGAGTGTGGGGACCTATGCCGATCAGCCCCAGCATTTT. This chain uses TRBV30 with TRBJ1-5; D might be TRBD1 (5 bases). Germline CDR1 GTSNPN, CDR2 SVGIG (reference sequence). Trimming cost V 0 bases and J 5 bases, with 14 bases left between them. CDR3 length: 15 residues.

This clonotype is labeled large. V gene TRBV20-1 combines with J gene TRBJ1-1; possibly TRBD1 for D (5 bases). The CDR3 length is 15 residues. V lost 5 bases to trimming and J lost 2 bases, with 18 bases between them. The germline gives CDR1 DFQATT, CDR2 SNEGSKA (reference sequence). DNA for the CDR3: TGCAGTGCTGGAGGAGAGGGCAGGGTAAACACTGAAGCTTTCTTT. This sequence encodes CSAGGEGRVNTEAFF.

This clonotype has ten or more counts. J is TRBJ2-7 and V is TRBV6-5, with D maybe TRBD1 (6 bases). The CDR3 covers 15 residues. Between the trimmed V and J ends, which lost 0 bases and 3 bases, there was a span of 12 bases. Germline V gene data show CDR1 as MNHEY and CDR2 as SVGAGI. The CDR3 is CASSYSARGNYEQYF. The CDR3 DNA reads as TGTGCCAGCAGTTACTCGGCTAGGGGGAACTACGAGCAGTACTTC.

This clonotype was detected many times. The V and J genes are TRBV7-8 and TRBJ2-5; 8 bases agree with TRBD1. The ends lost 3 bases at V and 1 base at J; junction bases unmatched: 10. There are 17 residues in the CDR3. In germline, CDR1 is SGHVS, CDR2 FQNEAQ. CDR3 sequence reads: CASSLKERTGSQETQYF. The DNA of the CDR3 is TGTGCCAGCAGCTTGAAGGAAAGGACAGGGTCCCAAGAGACCCAGTACTTC.

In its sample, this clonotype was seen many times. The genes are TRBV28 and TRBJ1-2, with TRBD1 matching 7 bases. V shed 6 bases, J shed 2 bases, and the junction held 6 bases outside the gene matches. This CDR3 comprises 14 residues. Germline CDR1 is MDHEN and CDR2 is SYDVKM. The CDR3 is CASSLTGINYGYTF. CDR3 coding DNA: TGTGCCAGCAGCTTGACAGGGATAAACTATGGCTACACCTTC.